Included here is one T cell receptor (beta chain) sequence, with context. As handled by the study authors: Using reference gene primer amplification, nucleated cell counts were estimated. Clones were read by immunoSEQ multiplex PCR, and TCRdb kept only the in-frame ones, dropping some. V, J and clone size derive from that table, while D and trimming were established from the DNA sequence. The table records 90,000 to 140,000 clones, around 81% of them present only once. This sample was taken from a study of blood T cell repertoires in COVID-19. Material: peripheral blood. The receptor was isolated from a man aged 80 or over with acute or convalescent COVID-19.

CDR3 residues: CASSRLTGPFYEQYF. In nucleotides, the CDR3 is TGTGCCAGCAGTCGTTTGACAGGGCCTTTCTACGAGCAGTACTTC. The chain links TRBV27 to TRBJ2-7, with 7 nucleotides matching TRBD1. CDR1 and CDR2 from the germline V gene are MNHEY and SMNVEV (reference sequence). With V trimmed by 5 bases and J by 3 bases, 10 bases remained unmatched. The CDR3 spans 15 residues.